The following is a TCR beta chain sequence with its context. Its antigen is as yet unknown. The CDR3 is 14 amino acids. With 5 bases clipped from V and 0 bases from J, the junction kept 3 bases outside the gene matches. The germline CDR1 and CDR2 sequences are DFQATT and SNEGSKA (reference sequence). This entry belongs to a study of T cells in Graves' hyperthyroidism and ophthalmopathy. From RNA transcripts, TCR beta CDR3 regions were amplified. In the first-round RT-PCR of the TCR CDR3, the HTBI primer set was used. TCRdb passed the multiplex PCR reads through MiXCR, listing each CDR3 protein once. The profile shows more than 250,000 distinct CDR3 sequences, nearly 15% of them singletons. Study outcomes and limitations: From stable hyperthyroidism, ophthalmopathy was separated by a 13 V-J model. Ophthalmopathy, as predicted by the model, came a median 6.5 months after the prediction.

What was sequenced was blood. The genes are TRBV20-1 and TRBJ2-2; 7 bases line up with TRBD1. The clonotype comes from a woman aged 45-60 years with Graves' hyperthyroidism that later progressed to Graves' ophthalmopathy. CDR3 sequence reads: CSAHDRANTGELFF. The CDR3 DNA reads as TGCAGTGCTCATGACAGGGCGAACACCGGGGAGCTGTTTTTT.